These T cell receptor beta chains were read from a single sample in a study of resident and recirculating memory T cells in vitiligo. Profiled with immunoSEQ multiplex PCR; TCRdb holds only in-frame clones, not every one. The sample comprises approximately 69,000 clones, roughly 90% of which are singletons, and 4.9% rests with the top ten. Specimen: blood. The origin of the receptors is a male donor with vitiligo. CDR3s include the opening cysteine and the closing phenylalanine or tryptophan. A D gene is named only where the DNA matches it firmly. The size of a clone is reported for some rows only, either as once, few or many, or as a class for expanded clones.

>TRBJ1-1|.|TRBV5-1|.
TGCGCCAGCAGCGCTGGGGGCGGGAACACTGAAGCTTTCTTT
CASSAGGGNTEAFF
>TRBJ1-1|.|TRBV5-1|TRBD1
TGCGCCAGCAGCATAACCGGGACAGGGTTTGGGACTGAAGCTTTCTTT
CASSITGTGFGTEAFF
>TRBJ1-1|.|TRBV7-9|.
TGTGCCAGCAGCTCTTCCGGGGGGTATCTGAACACTGAAGCTTTCTTT
CASSSSGGYLNTEAFF
>TRBJ1-5|.|TRBV28|TRBD1
TGTGCCAGCAGTTTAGGGGGACAGGGGGGCCAGCCCCAGCATTTT
CASSLGGQGGQPQHF
>TRBJ1-3|once|TRBV9|TRBD1
TGTGCCAGCAGCGTATATACAGGGGGCGGTGGAAACACCATATATTTT
CASSVYTGGGGNTIYF
>TRBJ1-1|.|TRBV5-6|.
TGTGCCAGCAGCCGGAGTCTGATGAACACTGAAGCTTTCTTT
CASSRSLMNTEAFF
>TRBJ1-6|.|TRBV7-9|.
TGTGCCAGCAGCTTAGCGGAGGCCATCAATTCACCCCTCCACTTT
CASSLAEAINSPLHF
>TRBJ2-1|.|TRBV11-1|.
TGTGCCAGCAGCAACACAGGCGACCCTTCTTTAGGGGAGCAGTTCTTC
CASSNTGDPSLGEQFF
>TRBJ1-6|.|TRBV19|.
TGTGCAGGATCGGCGGGGCCATATAATTCACCCCTCCACTTT
CAGSAGPYNSPLHF
>TRBJ2-5|.|TRBV7-6|TRBD1
TGTGCCAGCAGCTTGGGGACAGGGGGCTTTGGAGAGACCCAGTACTTC
CASSLGTGGFGETQYF
>TRBJ2-3|.|TRBV5-4|.
TGTGCCAGCAGCTTGGCCGGTCCAGATACGCAGTATTTT
CASSLAGPDTQYF
>TRBJ2-1|.|TRBV5-6|.
TGTGCCAGCGAAACACAGGGTACAAGGTCCAATGAGCAGTTCTTC
CASETQGTRSNEQFF
>TRBJ1-5|.|TRBV5-1|.
TGCGCCAGCAGCCCCGGGACAACGTGGGGCAATCAGCCCCAGCATTTT
CASSPGTTWGNQPQHF
>TRBJ2-7|.|TRBV9|TRBD2
TGTGCCAGCAGCGTCGGGACTAGCGGACACGAGCAGTACTTC
CASSVGTSGHEQYF
>TRBJ1-1|.|TRBV29-1|.
TGCAGCGTCCGTACAGGGTTGGGAGGGAATGCTTTCTTT
CSVRTGLGGNAFF